The rows below give T cell receptor beta chains drawn from one sample of a study of identifying expanded T cells in peripheral blood. TCRdb keeps only in-frame clones here, not all; method: immunoSEQ multiplex PCR. The sample has some 90,000 clones; 86% are singletons. Specimen: blood. All receptors derive from a person aged 18 to 70 in good health. CDR3s include the opening cysteine and the closing phenylalanine or tryptophan. A D gene is named only where the DNA matches it firmly.

v_gene,d_gene,j_gene,CDR3aa,CDR3nt
TRBV5-1,TRBD1,TRBJ2-7,CASRGQALSYEQYF,TGCGCCAGCAGGGGACAGGCGCTTTCCTACGAGCAGTACTTC
TRBV2,TRBD2,TRBJ2-5,CASSVLAGQETQYF,TGTGCCAGCAGTGTACTAGCGGGGCAAGAGACCCAGTACTTC
TRBV6-1,.,TRBJ1-5,CASSAFWTEDQPQHF,TGTGCCAGCAGTGCCTTTTGGACAGAAGATCAGCCCCAGCATTTT
TRBV2,.,TRBJ1-2,CASSPGAGNYGYTF,TGTGCCAGCAGTCCCGGGGCTGGTAACTATGGCTACACCTTC
TRBV5-5,.,TRBJ2-1,CASRRDTTGSYNEQFF,TGTGCCAGCAGAAGGGACACAACTGGCTCCTACAATGAGCAGTTCTTC
TRBV30,.,TRBJ2-2,CAWSEGLNTGELFF,TGTGCCTGGAGTGAAGGGCTGAACACCGGGGAGCTGTTTTTT
TRBV4-3,.,TRBJ1-1,CASSPGTQWENTEAFF,TGCGCCAGCAGCCCGGGGACACAATGGGAAAACACTGAAGCTTTCTTT
TRBV7-8,.,TRBJ2-3,CASSYAAGDTQYF,TGTGCCAGCAGCTACGCGGCGGGAGATACGCAGTATTTT
TRBV12-5,.,TRBJ2-7,CASATSQGSYEQYF,TGTGCTAGTGCAACCTCTCAGGGGTCCTACGAGCAGTACTTC
TRBV6-6,.,TRBJ1-5,CATLNPGQGWHQPQHF,TGTGCCACCCTTAATCCGGGGCAGGGGTGGCATCAGCCCCAGCATTTT
TRBV10-1,TRBD2,TRBJ2-5,CASSDNLLAETQYF,TGCGCCAGCAGTGATAATCTACTAGCGGAGACCCAGTACTTC